These 5 T cell receptor beta chains originate from one sample sequenced in a study of shared clonotypes between healthy human individuals. Libraries were prepared by immunoSEQ multiplex PCR; TCRdb keeps only in-frame clonotypes and omits some of them. The table has about 2.1 million clones, 90% to 95% seen once. Naive CD8 cells lacked CD45RO, underwent positive selection for CCR7 and left out terminally differentiated effector memory CD45RA+ cells. What was sequenced was naive CD8+ T cells from PBMCs. The receptors come from a man younger than 30 in good health. Some clones in this sample may be carry-over from other donors' samples.

The chain joins TRBV7-2 to TRBJ1-5, with no clear D. The germline V gene encodes CDR1 SGHTA and CDR2 FQGNSA. CDR3 length: 15 amino acids. The germline V and J ends were trimmed by 1 base and 0 bases, with 7 bases remaining between them. In nucleotides, the CDR3 is TGTGCCAGCAGCTTAGTCCCCAATAGCAATCAGCCCCAGCATTTT. Protein sequence: CASSLVPNSNQPQHF.

This rearrangement joins TRBV7-2 to TRBJ2-3; 9 positions match TRBD2. Looked up from germline, CDR1 is SGHTA and CDR2 is FQGNSA. This CDR3 has 16 residues. V lost 2 bases to trimming and J lost 5 bases; unmatched junction nucleotides: 8. This chain's CDR3 is CASSLKAGGRKDTQYF. Written as DNA, the CDR3 is TGTGCCAGCAGCTTAAAAGCGGGAGGCCGAAAAGATACGCAGTATTTT.

V is TRBV19 and J is TRBJ2-7; D might be TRBD2 (6 bases). Trimming took 3 bases from V and 7 from J, leaving 16 bases between them. Germline V lookup: CDR1 LNHDA, CDR2 SQIVND (reference sequence). The CDR3 totals 14 residues. CDR3 nucleotide sequence: TGTGCCAGTAGTATGGGAGGCGGCCCCTGGGAGCAGTACTTC. Its protein is CASSMGGGPWEQYF.

Worth noting for this clone: The same CDR3 also results from other DNA sequences found in this sample. The chain carries TRBV7-9 and TRBJ1-2; TRBD1 matches at 9 bases. The CDR3 sequence is 13 residues long. The V gene's germline CDR1 is SEHNR and CDR2 FQNEAQ (reference sequence). The trim removed 5 bases at V and 8 bases at J, leaving 6 bases unmatched. CDR3 sequence (DNA): TGTGCCAGCAGCCCAACAGGGGGCAACGGCTACACCTTC. Its protein is CASSPTGGNGYTF.

V usage is TRBV28 and J usage is TRBJ2-3; no clear D gene. The CDR3 runs 16 residues. V lost 1 base and J 0 bases, leaving 11 bases between the germline ends. CDR1 MDHEN and CDR2 SYDVKM come from the germline V gene. The CDR3, as DNA: TGTGCCAGCAGTTTATCGATCACGGCTAGCACAGATACGCAGTATTTT. Translation: CASSLSITASTDTQYF.